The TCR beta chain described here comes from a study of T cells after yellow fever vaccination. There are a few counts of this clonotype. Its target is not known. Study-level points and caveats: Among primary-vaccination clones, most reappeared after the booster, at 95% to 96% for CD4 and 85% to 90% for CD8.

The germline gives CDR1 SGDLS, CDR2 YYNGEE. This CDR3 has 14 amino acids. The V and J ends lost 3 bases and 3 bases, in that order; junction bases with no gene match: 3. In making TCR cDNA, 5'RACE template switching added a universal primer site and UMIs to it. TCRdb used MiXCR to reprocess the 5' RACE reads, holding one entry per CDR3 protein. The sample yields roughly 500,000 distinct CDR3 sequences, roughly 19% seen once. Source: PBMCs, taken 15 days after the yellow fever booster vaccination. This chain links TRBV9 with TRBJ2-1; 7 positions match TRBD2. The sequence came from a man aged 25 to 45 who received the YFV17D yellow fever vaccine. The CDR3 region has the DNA TGTGCCAGCAGCGCTGGGGGGGACTACAATGAGCAGTTCTTC. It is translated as CASSAGGDYNEQFF.